This TCR beta chain was captured in a study of lymphopenia after photon versus proton radiotherapy. The V end was cut by 4 bases, the J end by 0 bases, with 10 bases between. Germline loops: CDR1 MNHNS, CDR2 SASEGT. This CDR3 has 14 amino acids. Profiling relied on immunoSEQ multiplex PCR, and the TCRdb table lists in-frame clones only, not all of them. The sample has more than 70,000 clones, approximately 82% seen once. In regard to this clone: Antigen: not known.

The study, taken as a whole, reports: Better survival with proton therapy was suggested as possible, not demonstrated. In patients who died, overall survival fell as post-nadir TCR diversity dropped more. Relative stability marked proton patients; photon patients lost diversity and naive cells. After the lymphocyte nadir, photon-treated repertoires showed oligoclonal expansion, especially of CD8+ Temra cells.

The sequenced sample was peripheral blood, obtained from a patient treated with proton-based radiotherapy. The source of this sequence is a man aged 55 to 69 with pancreatic cancer. V gene TRBV6-1 combines with J gene TRBJ2-7; D uncertain. In DNA form, the CDR3 reads TGTGCCAGCAGTGCCAGTTCATACTCCTACGAGCAGTACTTC. It yields the protein CASSASSYSYEQYF.